Each of the 24 T cell receptor beta chains below was sequenced from the same sample in a study of T-cell reconstitution after alpha-beta-depleted transplantation in children. Unique molecular identifiers were incorporated into the prepared TCRbeta library. TCRdb processed the PCR reads anew with MiXCR; each CDR3 protein has one entry. This sample has 190,000 or so distinct CDR3 sequences, with roughly 15% found just once. The source material was PBMCs from the stem cell graft donor, sampled from the stem cell graft. These receptors originate from a human donor who donated a stem cell graft to a child with acute lymphoblastic leukemia.

In this sample, this clonotype turned up many times. This chain joins TRBV3-1 and TRBJ2-1; 9 nucleotides align to TRBD2. V trimming: 0 bases; J trimming: 16 bases; junction bases outside the gene matches: 7. Germline V CDR1 and CDR2: LGHDT, YNNKEL (reference sequence). This CDR3 is built from 13 residues. The DNA of the CDR3 is TGTGCCAGCAGCCAAGACTGGGCGGGAGGGCCTTTCTTC. Translation: CASSQDWAGGPFF.

This clonotype has at least ten counts. The chain has TRBV20-1 and TRBJ2-1; the D gene is possibly TRBD2 (5 bases). Germline V gives CDR1 DFQATT, CDR2 SNEGSKA (reference sequence). The CDR3 is 16 amino acids. The V and J ends lost 3 bases and 1 base respectively, with 16 bases between them. The CDR3: CSARAPPDWSYNEQFF. CDR3 sequence (DNA): TGCAGTGCTAGGGCGCCCCCGGACTGGTCCTACAATGAGCAGTTCTTC.

This clonotype was observed many times. The rearrangement links TRBV12-3 or TRBV12-4 to TRBJ2-1, with a tentative D call TRBD1 (5 bases). Trimming took 3 bases from V and 7 from J, leaving 7 bases between them. The CDR3 is 12 residues long. The CDR3 DNA sequence: TGTGCCAGCAGTTTGGGGCGTAATGAGCAGTTCTTC. This translates into CASSLGRNEQFF.

The chain has TRBV3-1 and TRBJ1-2, with TRBD1 as a possible D gene (6 bases). Germline V gene lookup returns CDR1 LGHDT and CDR2 YNNKEL (reference sequence). V dropped 3 bases and J dropped 4 bases, with 27 bases sitting between them. The CDR3 is made up of 19 amino acids. The CDR3 nucleotides are TGTGCCAGCAGCCAGTTAGCCGAGGACAGAGTAGGGAAAGCCTATGGCTACACCTTC. Its protein is CASSQLAEDRVGKAYGYTF. Together with reference TRBV3-1 and TRBJ1-2, the CDR3 gives the full variable domain: DTAVSQTPKYLVTQMGNDKSIKCEQNLGHDTMYWYKQDSKKFLKIMFSYNNKELIINETVPNRFSPKSPDKAHLNLHINSLELGDSAVYFCASSQLAEDRVGKAYGYTFGSGTRLTVV.

This chain connects TRBV2 to TRBJ2-5, with a weak D call TRBD2 (6 bases). The CDR3 length is 14 residues. Trimming removed 8 bases at V and 2 bases at J, with 15 bases between. Germline V gives CDR1 SNHLY, CDR2 FYNNEI. CDR3 DNA: TGTGCCAGCGGCGGGGTGCGACTGCAAGAGACCCAGTACTTC. The encoded protein is CASGGVRLQETQYF.

This chain links TRBV30 with TRBJ1-3; D gene ambiguous. Between the trimmed V and J ends, which lost 5 bases and 4 bases, there was a span of 6 bases. Germline V CDR1 and CDR2: GTSNPN, SVGIG (reference sequence). This CDR3 region has 11 residues. The CDR3 DNA is TGTGCCTGGGTCGACGGAAACACCATATATTTT. This gives the protein CAWVDGNTIYF.

This clonotype occurred many times. The V call is TRBV7-8, the J call TRBJ2-7, with no clear D. The CDR3 is 13 residues long. Trimming pared 1 base from V and 2 bases from J, leaving 6 bases between. Germline V gene lookup returns CDR1 SGHVS and CDR2 FQNEAQ. CDR3 DNA sequence: TGTGCCAGCAGCTTAGGGATTACCTACGAGCAGTACTTC. Protein product: CASSLGITYEQYF.

This clonotype was detected only a few times. The rearrangement links TRBV12-3 or TRBV12-4 to TRBJ1-2; 8 bases match TRBD1. With 6 bases clipped from V and 4 bases from J, the junction kept 7 bases outside the gene matches. The CDR3 consists of 14 residues. The CDR3 region has the DNA TGTGCCAGCAGAGCGACAGGGGCCGTCTATGGCTACACCTTC. Translated, it gives CASRATGAVYGYTF.

This clonotype was observed at least ten times. The gene calls are TRBV7-9 and TRBJ1-1; D is unclear. The CDR3 spans 12 residues. V was trimmed by 5 bases and J by 2 bases, leaving 6 bases between them. Germline V gene data show CDR1 as SEHNR and CDR2 as FQNEAQ (reference sequence). CDR3 region: CASSPINTEAFF. CDR3 sequence (DNA): TGTGCCAGCAGCCCCATAAACACTGAAGCTTTCTTT.

This clonotype was seen repeatedly, ten times or more. V is TRBV24-1 and J is TRBJ1-5, with 8 bases lining up with TRBD1. This CDR3 has 15 amino acids. Unmatched junction bases numbered 8, after V lost 4 bases and J lost 7 bases. The V gene's germline CDR1 is KGHDR and CDR2 SFDVKD. CDR3 protein: CATSDSTGVSQPQHF. CDR3 DNA: TGTGCCACCAGTGACTCGACAGGGGTAAGCCAGCCCCAGCATTTT.

This clonotype appeared many times. The chain uses TRBV11-2 and TRBJ2-2, with a weak D call TRBD2 (6 bases). Looked up from germline, CDR1 is SGHAT and CDR2 is FQNNGV. The CDR3 is 16 amino acids. The ends were cut back, 3 bases at V and 3 bases at J, with 14 bases in the middle. CDR3 nucleotides: TGTGCCAGCAGCTTTATTTCGGGAGCGGACACCGGGGAGCTGTTTTTT. It translates to CASSFISGADTGELFF.

This clonotype was seen repeatedly, ten times or more. The rearrangement uses TRBV11-2 and TRBJ2-6, with D maybe TRBD2 (6 bases). The CDR3 contains 17 residues. Germline CDR1 SGHAT, CDR2 FQNNGV. V lost 4 bases and J 0 bases, leaving 13 bases between the germline ends. The CDR3 coding sequence is TGTGCCAGCAGCTCATGGGGGGAGAGCTCTGGGGCCAACGTCCTGACTTTC. It yields the protein CASSSWGESSGANVLTF.

This clonotype was seen ten or more times. The V call is TRBV27, the J call TRBJ2-7; 12 bases are shared with TRBD2. The V segment lost 6 bases and the J segment 3 bases; nucleotides outside the gene matches: 0. Germline loops: CDR1 MNHEY, CDR2 SMNVEV (reference sequence). This CDR3 comprises 13 residues. CDR3 amino acids: CASRTSGGYEQYF. The CDR3 nucleotides read TGTGCCAGCAGGACTAGCGGGGGCTACGAGCAGTACTTC.

This chain uses TRBV11-2 with TRBJ2-1; D ambiguous. The CDR3 has 13 amino acids. The V gene's germline CDR1 is SGHAT and CDR2 FQNNGV. The V end was cut by 0 bases, the J end by 10 bases, with 10 bases between. CDR3 in DNA: TGTGCCAGCAGCTTAGAATGGCTACACGAGCAGTTCTTC. Translating it yields CASSLEWLHEQFF. Together with reference TRBV11-2 and TRBJ2-1, the CDR3 gives the full variable domain: EAGVAQSPRYKIIEKRQSVAFWCNPISGHATLYWYQQILGQGPKLLIQFQNNGVVDDSQLPKDRFSAERLKGVDSTLKIQPAKLEDSAVYLCASSLEWLHEQFFGPGTRLTVL.

This clonotype was recorded at least ten times. The chain couples TRBV5-1 to TRBJ2-7; TRBD2 is a possible D gene (6 bases). The V gene lost 3 bases and the J gene lost 6 bases, with 16 bases spanning the gap. The CDR3 consists of 14 residues. The germline V gene encodes CDR1 SGHRS and CDR2 YFSETQ. CDR3: CASSWRDHGSEQYF. CDR3 nucleotides: TGCGCCAGCAGCTGGAGGGACCACGGCTCCGAGCAGTACTTC.

This clonotype was seen at least ten times. The chain joins TRBV12-3 or TRBV12-4 to TRBJ2-3; 10 bases match TRBD2. The CDR3 runs 18 residues. The junction had 19 bases not matched to a gene; V was cut back by 9 bases and J by 4 bases. In DNA form, the CDR3 reads TGTGCCAGTATAGGTTTAGCGGGAGGACGAAGGGTCCCAGATACGCAGTATTTT. This codes for CASIGLAGGRRVPDTQYF.

V and J are TRBV5-1 and TRBJ2-7; TRBD2 matches at 12 bases. From germline, CDR1 is SGHRS and CDR2 YFSETQ. The CDR3 has 15 amino acids. V trimming: 4 bases; J trimming: 5 bases; junction bases outside the gene matches: 7. The CDR3 coding sequence is TGCGCCAGCAGCCCCTCTAGCGGGAGGGCCCACGAGCAGTACTTC. Encoded protein: CASSPSSGRAHEQYF.

This clonotype was seen ten or more times. The rearrangement uses TRBV20-1 and TRBJ1-5, with D uncertain. Germline loops: CDR1 DFQATT, CDR2 SNEGSKA (reference sequence). CDR3 length: 14 residues. V shed 3 bases and J shed 5 bases, with 14 bases lying between them. The CDR3 nucleotides read TGCAGTGCTAGTTATGGGCAGTCATATCAGCCCCAGCATTTT. Its protein is CSASYGQSYQPQHF.

This clonotype was seen many times. The chain joins TRBV5-1 to TRBJ2-5, with D possibly being TRBD1 (5 bases). There are 14 residues in the CDR3. Trimming removed 6 bases from V and 2 bases from J, with 14 bases in between. Looked up from germline, CDR1 is SGHRS and CDR2 is YFSETQ. The CDR3: CASTEVRGQETQYF. The CDR3, as DNA: TGCGCCAGCACCGAGGTTAGGGGTCAAGAGACCCAGTACTTC.

The chain carries TRBV6-1 and TRBJ2-2, with D maybe TRBD1 (6 bases). Germline V gene sequence: CDR1 MNHNS, CDR2 SASEGT. The CDR3 consists of 16 residues. With 10 bases removed from V and 2 bases from J, the gap between germline ends came to 20 bases. The CDR3 here is CATIRFLTGNTGELFF. CDR3 nucleotide sequence: TGTGCCACCATCAGGTTTTTGACAGGCAACACCGGGGAGCTGTTTTTT.

The chain employs TRBV30 and TRBJ2-5; no definite D call. There are 13 residues in the CDR3. Germline loops: CDR1 GTSNPN, CDR2 SVGIG (reference sequence). The V end was cut by 0 bases, the J end by 2 bases, with 7 bases between. The CDR3 region is CAWSVSGQETQYF. As DNA, the CDR3 is TGTGCCTGGAGTGTATCCGGACAAGAGACCCAGTACTTC.

This clonotype was observed a few times. V is TRBV30 and J is TRBJ1-1, with TRBD1 as a possible D gene (5 bases). CDR1 is GTSNPN and CDR2 is SVGIG in the germline V gene (reference sequence). This CDR3 region has 12 residues. V was clipped by 3 bases and J by 5 bases, with 10 bases between them. The CDR3 loop reads CAWRAEGTEAFF. The CDR3, as DNA: TGTGCCTGGAGAGCCGAGGGGACTGAAGCTTTCTTT.

At least ten counts were recorded for this clonotype. This rearrangement joins TRBV5-1 to TRBJ2-5; 9 bases are shared with TRBD2. V was pared by 4 bases and J by 5 bases, with 9 bases of the junction left unmatched. This CDR3 contains 15 residues. The germline CDR1 and CDR2 sequences are SGHRS and YFSETQ. CDR3 in DNA: TGCGCCAGCAGCCCGGCTGGGACTAGCTGGGAGACCCAGTACTTC. Protein sequence: CASSPAGTSWETQYF. The whole variable domain, remainder taken from reference TRBV5-1 and TRBJ2-5, is KAGVTQTPRYLIKTRGQQVTLSCSPISGHRSVSWYQQTPGQGLQFLFEYFSETQRNKGNFPGRFSGRQFSNSRSEMNVSTLELGDSALYLCASSPAGTSWETQYFGPGTRLLVL.

This clonotype has a handful of counts. The rearrangement joins TRBV20-1 to TRBJ2-7; the D gene is possibly TRBD2 (6 bases). Germline V CDR1 and CDR2: DFQATT, SNEGSKA (reference sequence). Trimming removed 3 bases from V and 0 bases from J, with 18 bases in between. The CDR3 is made up of 16 amino acids. Written as DNA, the CDR3 is TGCAGTGCTAGGGTTCCCGGGAGCGGCCCCTCCTACGAGCAGTACTTC. This translates into CSARVPGSGPSYEQYF.